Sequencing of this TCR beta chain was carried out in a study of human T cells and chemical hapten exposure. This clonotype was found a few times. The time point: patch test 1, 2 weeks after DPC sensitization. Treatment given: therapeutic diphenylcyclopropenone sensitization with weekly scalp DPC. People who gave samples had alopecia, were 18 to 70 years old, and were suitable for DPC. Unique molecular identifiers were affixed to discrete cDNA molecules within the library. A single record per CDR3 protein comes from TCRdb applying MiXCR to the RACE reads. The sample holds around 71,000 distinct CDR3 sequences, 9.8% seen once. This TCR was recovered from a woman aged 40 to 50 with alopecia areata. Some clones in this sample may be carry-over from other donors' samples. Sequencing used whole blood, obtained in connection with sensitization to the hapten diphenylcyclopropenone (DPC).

CDR3 residues: CASSQVGYEQYF. CDR3 nucleotide sequence: TGTGCCAGCAGCCAAGTAGGGTACGAGCAGTACTTC. This chain links TRBV4-2 with TRBJ2-7; D gene ambiguous. Looked up from germline, CDR1 is LGHNA and CDR2 is YNFKEQ. CDR3 length equals 12 residues. V lost 1 base, J lost 4 bases, and 5 bases lay in between.